Sequencing of this T cell receptor beta chain was carried out in a study of T cell repertoires in cytomegalovirus infection. Whole-study context: It was the public TCR beta signatures that indicated both CMV infection and matching HLA type.

TCRdb reprocessed the reads with MiXCR, giving one entry per CDR3 protein. Of approximately 7,700 distinct CDR3 sequences in the sample, less than 70% were seen once. Study results and limitations: Dominant in the ex vivo response were TCR beta clonotypes restricted by HLA-C and specific for CMV.

As to this clonotype: Antigen: not known.

The V and J ends lost 5 bases and 3 bases, in that order; junction bases with no gene match: 2. Germline CDR1 is DFQATT and CDR2 is SNEGSKA (reference sequence). The CDR3 is 13 amino acids. The sequencing input was PBMCs, sequenced either directly or after in vitro stimulation (not recorded which). The rearrangement uses TRBV20-1 and TRBJ2-7; the match to TRBD1 covers 12 bases. This sequence was found in a human donor in good health (CMV status not recorded). Some clones in this sample may be carry-over from other donors' samples. This CDR3 is CSAWDRGHYEQYF. The CDR3 bases are TGCAGTGCTTGGGACAGGGGGCACTACGAGCAGTACTTC.